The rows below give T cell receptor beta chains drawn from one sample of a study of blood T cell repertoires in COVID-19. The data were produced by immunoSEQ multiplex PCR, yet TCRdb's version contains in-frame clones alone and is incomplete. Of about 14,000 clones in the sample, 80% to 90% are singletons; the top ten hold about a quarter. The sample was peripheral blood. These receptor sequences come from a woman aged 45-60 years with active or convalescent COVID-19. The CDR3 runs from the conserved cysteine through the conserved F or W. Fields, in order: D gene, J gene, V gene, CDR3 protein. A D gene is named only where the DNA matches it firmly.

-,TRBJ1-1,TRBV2,CASRDTVNTEAFF
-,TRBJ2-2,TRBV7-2,CASSLAGSGTGELFF
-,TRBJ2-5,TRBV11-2,CASSLAPLSGRETQYF
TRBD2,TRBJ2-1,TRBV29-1,CSVEREVQQFF